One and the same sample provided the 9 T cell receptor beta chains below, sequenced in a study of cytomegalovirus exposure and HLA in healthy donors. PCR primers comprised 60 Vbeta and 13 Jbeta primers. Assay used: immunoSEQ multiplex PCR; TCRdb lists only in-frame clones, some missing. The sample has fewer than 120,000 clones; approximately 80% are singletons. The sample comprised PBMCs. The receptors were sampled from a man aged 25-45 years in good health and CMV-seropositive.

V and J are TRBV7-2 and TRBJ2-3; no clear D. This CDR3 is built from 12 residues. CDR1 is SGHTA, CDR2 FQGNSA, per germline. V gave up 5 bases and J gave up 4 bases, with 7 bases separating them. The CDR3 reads CASSRSADTQYF. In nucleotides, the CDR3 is TGTGCCAGCAGCCGGTCCGCAGATACGCAGTATTTT.

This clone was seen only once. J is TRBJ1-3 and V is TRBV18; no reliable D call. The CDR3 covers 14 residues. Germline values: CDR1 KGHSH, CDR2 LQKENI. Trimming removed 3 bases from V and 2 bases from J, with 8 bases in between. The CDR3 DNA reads TGTGCCAGCTCACCGAGGCCGCCTGGAAACACCATATATTTT. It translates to CASSPRPPGNTIYF.

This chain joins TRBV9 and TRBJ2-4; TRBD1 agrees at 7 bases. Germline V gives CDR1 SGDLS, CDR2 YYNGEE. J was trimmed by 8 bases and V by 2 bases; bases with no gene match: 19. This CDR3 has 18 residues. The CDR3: CASSVESTDRPSWDIQYF. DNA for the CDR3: TGTGCCAGCAGCGTCGAGAGTACGGACAGGCCCTCATGGGACATTCAGTACTTC.

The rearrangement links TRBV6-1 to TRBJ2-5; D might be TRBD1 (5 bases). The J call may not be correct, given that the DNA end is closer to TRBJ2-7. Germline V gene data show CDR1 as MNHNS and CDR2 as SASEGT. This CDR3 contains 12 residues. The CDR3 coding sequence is TGTGCCAGCGCAGGGCTTCGCTACGAGCAGTACTTC. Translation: CASAGLRYEQYF.

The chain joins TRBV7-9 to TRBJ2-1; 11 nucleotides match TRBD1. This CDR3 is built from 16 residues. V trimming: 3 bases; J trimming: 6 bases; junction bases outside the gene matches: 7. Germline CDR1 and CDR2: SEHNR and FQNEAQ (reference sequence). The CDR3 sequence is CASSFRTGGVGNEQFF. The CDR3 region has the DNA TGTGCCAGCAGCTTCCGGACAGGGGGCGTAGGCAATGAGCAGTTCTTC.

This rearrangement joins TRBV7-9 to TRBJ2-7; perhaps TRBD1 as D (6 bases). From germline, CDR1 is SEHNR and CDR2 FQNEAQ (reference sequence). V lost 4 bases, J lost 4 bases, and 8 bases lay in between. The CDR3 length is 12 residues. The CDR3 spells CASSSQGYEQYF. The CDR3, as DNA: TGTGCCAGCAGCTCACAGGGTTACGAGCAGTACTTC.

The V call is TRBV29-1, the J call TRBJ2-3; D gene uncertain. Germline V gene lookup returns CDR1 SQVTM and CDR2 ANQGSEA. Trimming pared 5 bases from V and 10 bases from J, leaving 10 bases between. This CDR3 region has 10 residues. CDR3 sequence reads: CSVLLAAQYF. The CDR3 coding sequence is TGCAGCGTTCTATTAGCCGCGCAGTATTTT.

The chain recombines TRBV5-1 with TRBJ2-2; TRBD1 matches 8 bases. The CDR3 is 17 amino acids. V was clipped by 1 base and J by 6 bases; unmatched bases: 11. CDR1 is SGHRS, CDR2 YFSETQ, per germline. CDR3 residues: CASSLFQGARRAGELFF. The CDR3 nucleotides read TGCGCCAGCAGCTTGTTCCAGGGGGCGCGTCGTGCCGGGGAGCTGTTTTTT.

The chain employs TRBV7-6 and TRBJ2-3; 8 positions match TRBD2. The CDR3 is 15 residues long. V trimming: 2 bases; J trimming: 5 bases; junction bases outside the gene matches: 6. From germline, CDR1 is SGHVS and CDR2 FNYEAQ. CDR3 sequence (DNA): TGTGCCAGCAGCTTACGGGGGGGGCCCTTAGATACGCAGTATTTT. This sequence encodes CASSLRGGPLDTQYF.